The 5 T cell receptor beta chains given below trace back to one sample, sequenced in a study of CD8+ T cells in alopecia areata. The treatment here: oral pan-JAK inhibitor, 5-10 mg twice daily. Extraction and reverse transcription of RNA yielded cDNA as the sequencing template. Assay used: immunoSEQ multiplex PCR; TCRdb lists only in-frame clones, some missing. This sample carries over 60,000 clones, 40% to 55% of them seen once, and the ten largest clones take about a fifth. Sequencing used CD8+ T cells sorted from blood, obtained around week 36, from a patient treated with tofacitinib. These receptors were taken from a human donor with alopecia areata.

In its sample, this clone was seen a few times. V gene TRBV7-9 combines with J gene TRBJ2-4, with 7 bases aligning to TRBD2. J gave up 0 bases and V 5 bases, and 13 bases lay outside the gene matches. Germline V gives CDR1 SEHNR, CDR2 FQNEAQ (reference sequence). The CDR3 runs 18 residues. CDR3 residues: CASSPTFRDYLAKNIQYF. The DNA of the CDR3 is TGTGCCAGCAGCCCTACGTTTCGGGACTACCTAGCCAAAAACATTCAGTACTTC.

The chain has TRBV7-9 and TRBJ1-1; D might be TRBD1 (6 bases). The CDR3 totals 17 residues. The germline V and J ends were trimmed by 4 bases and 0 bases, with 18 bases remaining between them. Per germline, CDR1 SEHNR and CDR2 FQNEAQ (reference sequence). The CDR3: CASSSDRQLSMNTEAFF. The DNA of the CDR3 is TGTGCCAGCAGCTCAGACAGGCAACTCTCCATGAACACTGAAGCTTTCTTT.

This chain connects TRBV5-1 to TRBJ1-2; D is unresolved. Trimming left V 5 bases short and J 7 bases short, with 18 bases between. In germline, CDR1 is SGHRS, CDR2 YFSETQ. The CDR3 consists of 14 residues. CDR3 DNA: TGCGCCAGCAGTCCGGGTTCACCACTATCTGGCTACACCTTC. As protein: CASSPGSPLSGYTF.

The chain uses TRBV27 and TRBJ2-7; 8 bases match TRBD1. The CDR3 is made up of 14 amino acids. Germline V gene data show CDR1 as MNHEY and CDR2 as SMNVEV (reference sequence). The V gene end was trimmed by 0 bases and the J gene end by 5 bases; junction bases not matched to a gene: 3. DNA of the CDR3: TGTGCCAGCAGTTTATCGGACAGGGTCCACGAGCAGTACTTC. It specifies CASSLSDRVHEQYF.

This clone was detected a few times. This chain's CDR3 is CSVEAGRYGYTF. The CDR3 nucleotides are TGCAGCGTTGAAGCTGGGAGATACGGCTACACCTTC. The chain uses TRBV29-1 and TRBJ1-2, with D uncertain. V lost 1 base and J 8 bases, leaving 11 bases between the germline ends. The CDR3 runs to 12 residues. Germline V gene lookup returns CDR1 SQVTM and CDR2 ANQGSEA.